The next 27 T cell receptor beta chains were all read from a single sample in a study of blood T cell repertoires in COVID-19. Measured with immunoSEQ multiplex PCR; TCRdb has only the in-frame clones, and not every one. The sample has 200,000 to 250,000 clones; approximately 75% are singletons. The sequenced sample was PBMCs or T cells enriched from blood (not recorded which). Every receptor here comes from a man between 35 and 55 years old who had recovered from COVID-19.

The chain employs TRBV11-3 and TRBJ2-5; D perhaps matches TRBD2 (5 bases). Germline V CDR1 and CDR2: SGHNT, YENEEA. Trimming left V 2 bases short and J 4 bases short, with 11 bases between. The CDR3 extends over 14 amino acids. In DNA, the CDR3 is TGTGCCAGCAGCTTATCGGACTTAGGAGAGACCCAGTACTTC. Translated, it gives CASSLSDLGETQYF.

CDR3 DNA sequence: TGTGCCAGCAGCCCCCGGACAGGGACTGGAAACACCATATATTTT. Protein product: CASSPRTGTGNTIYF. The rearrangement uses TRBV7-9 and TRBJ1-3; 8 bases align to TRBD1. CDR3 length equals 15 residues. The J segment lost 2 bases and the V segment lost 5 bases, leaving 5 bases of the junction unmatched. CDR1 and CDR2 (germline): SEHNR, FQNEAQ (reference sequence).

This clone was seen a few times. The rearrangement links TRBV7-3 to TRBJ2-2; 7 nucleotides line up with TRBD1. From germline, CDR1 is SGHTA and CDR2 FQGTGA. J gave up 0 bases and V 6 bases, and 7 bases lay outside the gene matches. The CDR3 has 16 residues. The CDR3 bases are TGTGCCAGCAGTTTTCCGGGACAGACGAACACCGGGGAGCTGTTTTTT. The encoded protein is CASSFPGQTNTGELFF.

The rearrangement links TRBV19 to TRBJ1-5; 8 bases map to TRBD1. Trimming removed 4 bases from V and 7 bases from J; junction bases left unmatched: 9. Germline assignment: CDR1 LNHDA and CDR2 SQIVND (reference sequence). The CDR3 runs to 15 residues. CDR3 sequence: CASSKQGEMGQPQHF. CDR3 in DNA: TGTGCCAGTAGTAAACAGGGGGAGATGGGACAGCCCCAGCATTTT. Full variable domain (remainder filled in from reference TRBV19 and TRBJ1-5): DGGITQSPKYLFRKEGQNVTLSCEQNLNHDAMYWYRQDPGQGLRLIYYSQIVNDFQKGDIAEGYSVSREKKESFPLTVTSAQKNPTAFYLCASSKQGEMGQPQHFGDGTRLSIL.

The genes are TRBV30 and TRBJ2-2; 9 bases agree with TRBD1. Germline V lookup: CDR1 GTSNPN, CDR2 SVGIG (reference sequence). Trimming cost V 3 bases and J 7 bases; bases outside gene matches: 9. The CDR3 has 15 residues. CDR3 in amino acids: CAWRGKGQGVGELFF. The CDR3 nucleotides read TGTGCCTGGAGGGGGAAGGGACAGGGCGTCGGGGAGCTGTTTTTT.

The rearrangement links TRBV5-8 to TRBJ1-6; D is possibly TRBD1 (6 bases). The V gene lost 0 bases and the J gene lost 0 bases, with 10 bases spanning the gap. The CDR3 is 17 amino acids. Per germline, CDR1 SGHTS and CDR2 YDEGEE. The CDR3 region is CASSLVGGSSYNSPLHF. In DNA, the CDR3 is TGTGCCAGCAGCTTGGTAGGGGGTAGCTCCTATAATTCACCCCTCCACTTT.

The J gene is TRBJ2-7, the V gene TRBV5-1; maybe TRBD1 (6 bases). The CDR3 has 14 residues. Germline CDR1 reads SGHRS; CDR2 reads YFSETQ. Trimming took off 1 base at V and 5 bases at J, with 13 bases between the two ends. The DNA for the CDR3 is TGCGCCAGCAGCTTGATTACAGGGACCCACGAGCAGTACTTC. Translation gives CASSLITGTHEQYF. Full variable domain (outside the CDR3, taken from reference TRBV5-1 and TRBJ2-7): KAGVTQTPRYLIKTRGQQVTLSCSPISGHRSVSWYQQTPGQGLQFLFEYFSETQRNKGNFPGRFSGRQFSNSRSEMNVSTLELGDSALYLCASSLITGTHEQYFGPGTRLTVT.

The chain joins TRBV3-1 (or the pseudogene TRBV3-2) to TRBJ1-4; D is unresolved. V lost 8 bases to trimming and J lost 7 bases, with 20 bases between them. There are 15 residues in the CDR3. Germline V CDR1 and CDR2: LGHDT, YNNKEL (reference sequence). The CDR3 DNA is TGTGCCAGCTCTTCATCAGGAGGCCACCTTGAAAAACTGTTTTTT. Residues: CASSSSGGHLEKLFF.

V is TRBV3-1 (or the pseudogene TRBV3-2) and J is TRBJ2-3; TRBD2 aligns across 7 bases. The CDR3 spans 15 residues. CDR1 LGHDT and CDR2 YNNKEL come from the germline V gene (reference sequence). With 2 bases clipped from V and 2 bases from J, the junction kept 4 bases outside the gene matches. The CDR3 coding sequence is TGTGCCAGCAGCCAAACAGCGGGGTCCACAGATACGCAGTATTTT. Translated: CASSQTAGSTDTQYF.

This clone was seen at least ten times. For the CDR3, the DNA is TGTGCCAGTAGTAGACAGGGTAGCAATCAGCCCCAGCATTTT. Amino acid sequence: CASSRQGSNQPQHF. The chain is built from TRBV19 and TRBJ1-5; 7 positions match TRBD1. The CDR3 runs to 14 residues. From germline, CDR1 is LNHDA and CDR2 SQIVND (reference sequence). V gave up 4 bases and J gave up 0 bases; unmatched junction bases: 0. The variable domain in full, completed from reference TRBV19 and TRBJ1-5, reads DGGITQSPKYLFRKEGQNVTLSCEQNLNHDAMYWYRQDPGQGLRLIYYSQIVNDFQKGDIAEGYSVSREKKESFPLTVTSAQKNPTAFYLCASSRQGSNQPQHFGDGTRLSIL.

This chain connects TRBV2 to TRBJ1-2; D not resolved. Germline V lookup: CDR1 SNHLY, CDR2 FYNNEI. This CDR3 comprises 16 residues. Between the trimmed V and J ends, which lost 0 bases and 2 bases, there was a span of 13 bases. CDR3 amino acids: CASSEALRTQNYGYTF. CDR3 nucleotides: TGTGCCAGCAGTGAAGCGCTCCGGACTCAGAACTATGGCTACACCTTC.

This clone was seen a few times. This CDR3 is CASSVSGISGNTIYF. CDR3 in DNA: TGTGCCAGCAGTGTGAGCGGGATCTCTGGAAACACCATATATTTT. This chain connects TRBV2 to TRBJ1-3; no definite D call. Germline lookup yields CDR1 SNHLY and CDR2 FYNNEI. With 4 bases removed from V and 0 bases from J, the gap between germline ends came to 10 bases. The CDR3 totals 15 residues.

This clone was observed a handful of times. This sample includes further DNA sequences coding for the same CDR3. This chain uses TRBV13 with TRBJ2-5; 14 bases are shared with TRBD2. The CDR3 extends over 16 amino acids. V was pared by 5 bases and J by 0 bases, with 2 bases of the junction left unmatched. CDR1 PRHDT and CDR2 FYEKMQ come from the germline V gene (reference sequence). This CDR3 is CASSLGLAGDQETQYF. CDR3 DNA sequence: TGTGCCAGCAGCCTGGGACTAGCGGGGGACCAAGAGACCCAGTACTTC.

Details on this clone: Other nucleotide sequences in the sample specify the same CDR3. The chain recombines TRBV4-1 with TRBJ2-5, with TRBD1 identical over 7 bases. The junction had 0 bases not matched to a gene; V was cut back by 0 bases and J by 5 bases. The V gene's germline CDR1 is MGHRA and CDR2 YSYEKL. The CDR3 has 13 amino acids. CDR3 protein: CASSQDRGETQYF. The CDR3 nucleotides read TGCGCCAGCAGCCAAGACAGGGGGGAGACCCAGTACTTC.

Here the CDR3 DNA reads TGTGCCAGCAGTCCTCAAGCGCTTGCTGGGTACGAGCAGTACTTC. This sequence encodes CASSPQALAGYEQYF. The chain is built from TRBV6-6 and TRBJ2-7; D not certain. The germline gives CDR1 MNHNY, CDR2 SVGAGI (reference sequence). The CDR3 consists of 15 residues. V was pared by 5 bases and J by 4 bases, with 18 bases between.

The chain links TRBV18 to TRBJ1-1, with TRBD1 matching over 9 bases. V shed 3 bases, J shed 8 bases, and the junction held 10 bases outside the gene matches. CDR1 is KGHSH and CDR2 is LQKENI in the germline V gene. The CDR3 totals 15 residues. CDR3 bases: TGTGCCAGCTCACCGAACCGGGACAGGGCTGCCGAAGCTTTCTTT. Its protein is CASSPNRDRAAEAFF.

V usage is TRBV7-6 and J usage is TRBJ1-5, with 8 bases lining up with TRBD1. After removal of 6 bases from V and 3 bases from J, the junction contained 4 bases not matched to a gene. CDR1 SGHVS and CDR2 FNYEAQ come from the germline V gene. This CDR3 comprises 14 residues. CDR3 DNA: TGTGCCAGCAGTTCAGGGGGCTACAATCAGCCCCAGCATTTT. This sequence encodes CASSSGGYNQPQHF.

The genes are TRBV5-1 and TRBJ1-1; TRBD1 might be the D (5 bases). Germline values: CDR1 SGHRS, CDR2 YFSETQ. The CDR3 is made up of 15 amino acids. Between the trimmed V and J ends, which lost 3 bases and 3 bases, there was a span of 15 bases. CDR3 coding DNA: TGCGCCAGCAGCTCCCCAGGGACTCGAGACACTGAAGCTTTCTTT. It encodes CASSSPGTRDTEAFF.

V and J are TRBV24-1 and TRBJ2-2; possibly TRBD2 for D (5 bases). Germline loops: CDR1 KGHDR, CDR2 SFDVKD. The CDR3 spans 14 residues. V was cut by 4 bases and J by 6 bases, with 11 bases left in between. This CDR3 is CATSEGSEAGELFF. Here the CDR3 DNA reads TGTGCCACCAGTGAGGGGTCGGAGGCCGGGGAGCTGTTTTTT.

The gene calls are TRBV6-6 and TRBJ2-7, with TRBD1 as a possible D gene (6 bases). Between the trimmed V and J ends, which lost 5 bases and 12 bases, there was a span of 17 bases. CDR1 and CDR2 (germline): MNHNY, SVGAGI (reference sequence). This CDR3 contains 12 residues. This chain's CDR3 is CASSDSRGGSYF. The CDR3 DNA reads TGTGCCAGCAGTGATAGTCGAGGGGGATCGTACTTC.

CDR3 in amino acids: CASSFTGLTEAFF. As DNA, the CDR3 is TGTGCCAGCAGTTTCACAGGGCTCACTGAAGCTTTCTTT. V is TRBV27 and J is TRBJ1-1; TRBD1 might be the D (6 bases). With 3 bases removed from V and 4 bases from J, the gap between germline ends came to 9 bases. The length of the CDR3 is 13 residues. From germline, CDR1 is MNHEY and CDR2 SMNVEV (reference sequence).

The chain links TRBV6-2 or TRBV6-3 to TRBJ2-1, with D perhaps matching TRBD2 (5 bases). Trimming cost V 2 bases and J 5 bases, with 22 bases left between them. The CDR3 is 18 amino acids. Looked up from germline, CDR1 is MNHEY and CDR2 is SVGEGT. This CDR3 is CASSYLVAQAGFDNEQFF. The CDR3 DNA sequence: TGTGCCAGCAGTTACCTCGTCGCGCAGGCGGGTTTTGACAATGAGCAGTTCTTC.

The rearrangement uses TRBV24-1 and TRBJ1-4; D is uncertain. The ends were cut back, 9 bases at V and 4 bases at J, with 14 bases in the middle. Germline CDR1 KGHDR, CDR2 SFDVKD. This CDR3 is built from 14 residues. The DNA of the CDR3 is TGTGCCACCGGAACTGGAGCACTTAATGAAAAACTGTTTTTT. It is translated as CATGTGALNEKLFF.

This rearrangement joins TRBV4-1 to TRBJ2-5; 11 bases are a match to TRBD2. The CDR3 length is 14 residues. Losses at the gene ends were 0 bases for V and 10 bases for J; bases not matched to a gene: 4. CDR1 and CDR2 (germline): MGHRA, YSYEKL. The CDR3 protein is CASSQDRTSGGQYF. DNA of the CDR3: TGCGCCAGCAGCCAAGATCGAACTAGCGGGGGCCAGTACTTC.

The chain is built from TRBV4-2 and TRBJ2-7, with 8 positions matching TRBD2. CDR1 LGHNA and CDR2 YNFKEQ come from the germline V gene. Germline trimming cut 2 bases from V and 0 bases from J; bases unmatched to any gene: 9. The CDR3 totals 17 residues. Here the CDR3 DNA reads TGTGCCAGCAGCCAAACTGGGAGGGCGGGAGGCTCCTACGAGCAGTACTTC. It translates to CASSQTGRAGGSYEQYF.

This chain joins TRBV28 and TRBJ1-1; TRBD1 aligns across 7 bases. Germline lookup yields CDR1 MDHEN and CDR2 SYDVKM. The CDR3 spans 14 residues. The J segment lost 6 bases and the V segment lost 6 bases, leaving 10 bases of the junction unmatched. DNA for the CDR3: TGTGCCAGCAGCCAGAAACAGGGGATGGCTGAAGCTTTCTTT. Translating gives CASSQKQGMAEAFF.

This CDR3 reads CASSPRQGAGVNTEAFF. The CDR3 bases are TGTGCCAGCAGCCCTCGACAGGGGGCGGGAGTGAACACTGAAGCTTTCTTT. This chain joins TRBV7-9 and TRBJ1-1; 10 bases match TRBD1. Germline V CDR1 and CDR2: SEHNR, FQNEAQ (reference sequence). V lost 5 bases and J lost 0; bases outside the gene matches: 9. The CDR3 runs 17 residues. The full variable domain, its missing parts supplied by reference TRBV7-9 and TRBJ1-1, is DTGVSQNPRHKITKRGQNVTFRCDPISEHNRLYWYRQTLGQGPEFLTYFQNEAQLEKSRLLSDRFSAERPKGSFSTLEIQRTEQGDSAMYLCASSPRQGAGVNTEAFFGQGTRLTVV.